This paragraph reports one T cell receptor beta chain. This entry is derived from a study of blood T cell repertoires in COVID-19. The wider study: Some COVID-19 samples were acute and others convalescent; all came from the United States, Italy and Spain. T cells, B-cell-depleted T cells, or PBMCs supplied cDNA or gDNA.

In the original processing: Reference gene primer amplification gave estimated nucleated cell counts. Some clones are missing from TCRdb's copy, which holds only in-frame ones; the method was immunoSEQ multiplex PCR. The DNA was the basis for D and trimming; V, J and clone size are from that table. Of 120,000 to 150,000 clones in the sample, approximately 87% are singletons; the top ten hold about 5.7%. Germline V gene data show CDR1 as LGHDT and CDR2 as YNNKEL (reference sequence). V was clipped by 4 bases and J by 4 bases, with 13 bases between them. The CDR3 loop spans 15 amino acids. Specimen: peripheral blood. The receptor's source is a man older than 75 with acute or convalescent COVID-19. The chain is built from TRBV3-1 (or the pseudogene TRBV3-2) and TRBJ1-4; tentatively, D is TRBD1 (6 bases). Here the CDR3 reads CASSLFRTDNEKLFF. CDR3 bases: TGTGCCAGCAGCCTATTTCGGACAGATAATGAAAAACTGTTTTTT.